The 18 T cell receptor beta chains reported below all come from one sample, sequenced in a study of blood T cells in healthy people across ages. The second PCR ran roughly 6 to 11 cycles with a sample-barcoded 5' primer and J-beta primers. TCRdb re-analysed the 5' RACE reads in MiXCR, keeping a single row per CDR3 protein. Here the sample spans about 1.4 million distinct CDR3 sequences, around 59% being singletons. Input material: blood. The receptors come from a man younger than 35 in good health.

V and J are TRBV21-1 and TRBJ2-2; TRBD2 is taken as the D call from the table, unchecked against the DNA. TRBV21-1 is a documented pseudogene. CDR3 size: 18 residues. DNA of the CDR3: TGTGCCAGCAGCAAAGGAGTAGTAGCGGGGGTCAACACCGGGGAGCTGTTTTTT. This sequence encodes CASSKGVVAGVNTGELFF.

The chain joins TRBV3-1 to TRBJ2-7; perhaps TRBD1 as D (5 bases). Germline loops: CDR1 LGHDT, CDR2 YNNKEL (reference sequence). V dropped 0 bases and J dropped 4 bases, with 10 bases sitting between them. CDR3 length equals 14 residues. The CDR3: CASSQEETVYEQYF. For the CDR3, the DNA is TGTGCCAGCAGCCAAGAGGAGACAGTTTACGAGCAGTACTTC.

V and J are TRBV10-3 and TRBJ2-1; D gene unclear. The V end lost 3 bases, the J end lost 8 bases, and 8 bases lay between the germline ends. The CDR3 is 12 residues long. Germline CDR1 reads ENHRY; CDR2 reads SYGVKD. The CDR3 sequence: CAISDRRDEQFF. Written as DNA, the CDR3 is TGTGCCATCAGTGACAGGCGTGATGAGCAGTTCTTC.

This clonotype was seen more than once but under ten times. The V gene is TRBV4-2, the J gene TRBJ2-3; D not certain. The V and J ends lost 5 bases and 6 bases respectively, with 12 bases between them. Germline V gives CDR1 LGHNA, CDR2 YNFKEQ. The CDR3 sequence is 13 residues long. The CDR3 nucleotides are TGTGCCAGCAGCTATTCTAATCAGGATACGCAGTATTTT. Protein sequence: CASSYSNQDTQYF.

The chain employs TRBV20-1 and TRBJ2-5; 9 nucleotides align to TRBD1. Looked up from germline, CDR1 is DFQATT and CDR2 is SNEGSKA (reference sequence). The CDR3 loop spans 14 amino acids. Trimming at V came to 3 bases and at J to 1 base, leaving 3 bases not matched to a gene. The CDR3 is CSARGQGGQETQYF. The DNA for the CDR3 is TGCAGTGCTAGGGGACAGGGTGGCCAAGAGACCCAGTACTTC.

The chain has TRBV7-9 and TRBJ1-1; no clear D gene. V lost 8 bases and J 4 bases, leaving 11 bases between the germline ends. Germline V gives CDR1 SEHNR, CDR2 FQNEAQ (reference sequence). The length of the CDR3 is 12 residues. Here the CDR3 DNA reads TGTGCCAGCGTCGTAGATAGCACTGAAGCTTTCTTT. Translating it yields CASVVDSTEAFF.

The rearrangement uses TRBV11-2 and TRBJ2-3; tentative D call: TRBD1 (5 bases). Per the germline V gene, CDR1 is SGHAT and CDR2 is FQNNGV. The ends were cut back, 1 base at V and 6 bases at J, with 11 bases in the middle. This CDR3 comprises 14 residues. The CDR3 DNA sequence: TGTGCCAGCAGCTTAGTGGTCCCAGGGGATACGCAGTATTTT. Amino acids: CASSLVVPGDTQYF.

This chain connects TRBV27 to TRBJ2-7; D is perhaps TRBD1 (7 bases). The germline V and J ends were trimmed by 6 bases and 1 base, with 22 bases remaining between them. The germline V gene has CDR1 MNHEY and CDR2 SMNVEV (reference sequence). The CDR3 loop spans 17 amino acids. CDR3 in DNA: TGTGCCAGCAGACCCCCTCAGGCGGGACAGAATTCCTACGAGCAGTACTTC. It codes for CASRPPQAGQNSYEQYF.

The gene calls are TRBV5-6 and TRBJ2-6; no definite D call. V lost 2 bases and J lost 2, with 14 bases in between. This CDR3 has 17 amino acids. Germline V gives CDR1 SGHDT, CDR2 YYEEEE. The CDR3 here is CASSFGPGLAGANVLTF. Here the CDR3 DNA reads TGTGCCAGCAGCTTCGGCCCGGGTCTGGCTGGGGCCAACGTCCTGACTTTC.

This chain connects TRBV12-3 or TRBV12-4 to TRBJ1-5, with D unresolved. The V gene lost 5 bases and the J gene lost 0 bases, with 8 bases spanning the gap. This CDR3 is built from 14 residues. CDR3 region: CASSQSYSNQPQHF. In DNA, the CDR3 is TGTGCCAGCAGTCAATCCTATAGCAATCAGCCCCAGCATTTT.

The chain has TRBV7-8 and TRBJ2-1; 11 bases are shared with TRBD2. The CDR3 is made up of 16 amino acids. Losses at the gene ends were 4 bases for V and 4 bases for J; bases not matched to a gene: 6. The germline gives CDR1 SGHVS, CDR2 FQNEAQ. This chain's CDR3 is CASSSHSGGDYNEQFF. CDR3 in DNA: TGTGCCAGCAGCTCCCATAGCGGGGGGGATTACAATGAGCAGTTCTTC.

The chain links TRBV5-1 to TRBJ2-1; 11 bases are a match to TRBD1. This CDR3 has 16 residues. CDR1 SGHRS and CDR2 YFSETQ come from the germline V gene. V shed 5 bases and J 6 bases; nucleotides not matched to a gene: 10. The CDR3 reads CASRYQTGTGGNEQFF. The CDR3 DNA is TGCGCCAGCAGATACCAAACCGGGACAGGGGGCAATGAGCAGTTCTTC. Supplemented by reference TRBV5-1 and TRBJ2-1, the full variable domain reads KAGVTQTPRYLIKTRGQQVTLSCSPISGHRSVSWYQQTPGQGLQFLFEYFSETQRNKGNFPGRFSGRQFSNSRSEMNVSTLELGDSALYLCASRYQTGTGGNEQFFGPGTRLTVL.

The chain couples TRBV12-3 or TRBV12-4 to TRBJ2-1, with D perhaps matching TRBD2 (6 bases). The germline V and J ends were trimmed by 0 bases and 7 bases, with 16 bases remaining between them. The CDR3 is made up of 16 amino acids. Written as DNA, the CDR3 is TGTGCCAGCAGTTTAGCGGGAGTATATGGGGGGAATGAGCAGTTCTTC. This translates into CASSLAGVYGGNEQFF.

J is TRBJ2-3 and V is TRBV6-6; D is ambiguous. CDR3 length: 16 residues. The V end was cut by 6 bases, the J end by 4 bases, with 20 bases between. Germline CDR1 MNHNY, CDR2 SVGAGI (reference sequence). CDR3 nucleotides: TGTGCCAGCAGCCCCGGGTCGGAGATCCCCGCAGATACGCAGTATTTT. Protein sequence: CASSPGSEIPADTQYF.

The V gene is TRBV5-1, the J gene TRBJ2-6; a weak D match, TRBD2 (6 bases). Germline V gene lookup returns CDR1 SGHRS and CDR2 YFSETQ. The V end was cut by 5 bases, the J end by 0 bases, with 9 bases between. The CDR3 totals 15 residues. The CDR3 here is CASRRESSGANVLTF. CDR3 nucleotide sequence: TGCGCCAGCAGACGGGAGAGCTCTGGGGCCAACGTCCTGACTTTC.

The V gene is TRBV7-9, the J gene TRBJ2-7, with 8 bases that match TRBD2. The closer fit of TRBJ2-5 to the DNA end suggests the J call may be wrong. From germline, CDR1 is SEHNR and CDR2 FQNEAQ (reference sequence). This CDR3 spans 14 amino acids. The CDR3 nucleotides are TGTGCCAGCAGCTCGGGGGGGGGAGAAAGGACCCAGTACTTC. This translates into CASSSGGGERTQYF.

The J gene is TRBJ1-1, the V gene TRBV11-2, with D perhaps matching TRBD1 (5 bases). The CDR3 is 16 amino acids. Germline CDR1 reads SGHAT; CDR2 reads FQNNGV. V dropped 5 bases and J dropped 1 base, with 17 bases sitting between them. CDR3 in DNA: TGTGCCAGCAGCCTAGGGGTAAGGGGTTGGAACACTGAAGCTTTCTTT. This gives the protein CASSLGVRGWNTEAFF.

This clonotype was seen a single time. The gene calls are TRBV2 and TRBJ1-4; D uncertain. Germline V gene sequence: CDR1 SNHLY, CDR2 FYNNEI. Trimming stripped 7 bases from V and 8 bases from J, with 14 bases between. The CDR3 is made up of 13 amino acids. DNA for the CDR3: TGTGCCAGCATTGACGTTTGGACCGAAAAACTGTTTTTT. It specifies CASIDVWTEKLFF.